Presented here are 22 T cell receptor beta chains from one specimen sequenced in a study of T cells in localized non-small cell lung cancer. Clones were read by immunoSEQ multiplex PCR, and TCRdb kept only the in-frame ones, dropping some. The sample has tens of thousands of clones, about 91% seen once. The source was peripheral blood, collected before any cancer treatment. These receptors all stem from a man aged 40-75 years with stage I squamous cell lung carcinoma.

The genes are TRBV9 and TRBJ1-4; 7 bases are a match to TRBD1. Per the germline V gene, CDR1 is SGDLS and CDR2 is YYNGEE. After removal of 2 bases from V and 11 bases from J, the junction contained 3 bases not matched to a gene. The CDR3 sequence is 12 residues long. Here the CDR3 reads CASSVGTDKLFF. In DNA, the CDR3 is TGTGCCAGCAGCGTCGGGACAGACAAACTGTTTTTT.

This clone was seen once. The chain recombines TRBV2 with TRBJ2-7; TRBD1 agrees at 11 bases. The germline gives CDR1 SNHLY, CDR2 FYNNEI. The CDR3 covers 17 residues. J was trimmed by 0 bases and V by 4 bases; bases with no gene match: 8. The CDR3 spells CASSGDRGTTSSYEQYF. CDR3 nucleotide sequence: TGTGCCAGCAGTGGGGACAGGGGGACCACAAGCTCCTACGAGCAGTACTTC. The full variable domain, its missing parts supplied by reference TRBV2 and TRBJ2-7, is EPEVTQTPSHQVTQMGQEVILRCVPISNHLYFYWYRQILGQKVEFLVSFYNNEISEKSEIFDDQFSVERPDGSNFTLKIRSTKLEDSAMYFCASSGDRGTTSSYEQYFGPGTRLTVT.

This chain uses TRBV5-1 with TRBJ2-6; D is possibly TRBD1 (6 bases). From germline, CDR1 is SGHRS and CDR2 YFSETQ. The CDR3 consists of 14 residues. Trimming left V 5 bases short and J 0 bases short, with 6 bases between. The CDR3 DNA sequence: TGCGCCAGCAGAGGGGGCTCTGGGGCCAACGTCCTGACTTTC. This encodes CASRGGSGANVLTF.

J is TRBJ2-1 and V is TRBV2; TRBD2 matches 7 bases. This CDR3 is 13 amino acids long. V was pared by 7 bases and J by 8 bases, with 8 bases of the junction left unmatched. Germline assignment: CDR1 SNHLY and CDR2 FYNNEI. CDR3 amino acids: CASTAARGDEQFF. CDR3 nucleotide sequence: TGTGCCAGCACCGCCGCCCGGGGGGATGAGCAGTTCTTC.

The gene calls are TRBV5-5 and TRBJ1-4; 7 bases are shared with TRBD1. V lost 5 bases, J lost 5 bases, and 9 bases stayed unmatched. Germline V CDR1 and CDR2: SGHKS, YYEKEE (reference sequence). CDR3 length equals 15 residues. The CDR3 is CASRGGGTANEKLFF. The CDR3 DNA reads TGTGCCAGCAGGGGCGGCGGGACAGCGAATGAAAAACTGTTTTTT.

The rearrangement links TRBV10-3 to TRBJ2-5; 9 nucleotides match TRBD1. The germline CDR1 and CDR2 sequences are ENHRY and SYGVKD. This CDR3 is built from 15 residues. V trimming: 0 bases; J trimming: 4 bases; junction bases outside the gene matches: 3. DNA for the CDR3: TGTGCCATCAGTGAGTCGGGACAGGGAAGAGAGACCCAGTACTTC. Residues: CAISESGQGRETQYF.

The CDR3 loop reads CSAREDITEAFF. CDR3 DNA sequence: TGCAGCGCCCGGGAAGATATCACTGAAGCTTTCTTT. The J gene is TRBJ1-1, the V gene TRBV29-1; unclear D gene. Trimming removed 7 bases at V and 4 bases at J, with 13 bases between. Germline V CDR1 and CDR2: SQVTM, ANQGSEA. The CDR3 consists of 12 residues.

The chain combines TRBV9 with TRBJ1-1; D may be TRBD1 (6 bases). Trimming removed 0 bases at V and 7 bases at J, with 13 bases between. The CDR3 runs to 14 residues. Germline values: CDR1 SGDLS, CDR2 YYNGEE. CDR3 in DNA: TGTGCCAGCAGCGTAGTGACGGGGGCGGGTGAAGCTTTCTTT. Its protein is CASSVVTGAGEAFF.

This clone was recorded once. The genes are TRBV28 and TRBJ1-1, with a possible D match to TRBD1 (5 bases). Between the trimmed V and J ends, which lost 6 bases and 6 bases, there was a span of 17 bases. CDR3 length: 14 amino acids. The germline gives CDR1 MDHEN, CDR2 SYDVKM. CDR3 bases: TGTGCCAGCAGCCCGAGCGGGGGACTATCTGAAGCTTTCTTT. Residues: CASSPSGGLSEAFF.

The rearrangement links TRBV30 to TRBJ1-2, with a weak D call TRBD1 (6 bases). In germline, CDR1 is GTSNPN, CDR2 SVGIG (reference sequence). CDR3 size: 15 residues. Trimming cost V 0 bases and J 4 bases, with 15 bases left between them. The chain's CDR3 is CAWSVLAGAGYGYTF. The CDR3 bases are TGTGCCTGGAGTGTACTCGCGGGGGCCGGCTATGGCTACACCTTC.

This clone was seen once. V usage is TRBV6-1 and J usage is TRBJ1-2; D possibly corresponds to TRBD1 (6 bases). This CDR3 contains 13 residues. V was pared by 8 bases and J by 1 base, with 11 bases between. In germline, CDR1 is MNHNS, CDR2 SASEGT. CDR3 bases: TGTGCCAGCCAAACAGGGAATAACTATGGCTACACCTTC. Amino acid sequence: CASQTGNNYGYTF.

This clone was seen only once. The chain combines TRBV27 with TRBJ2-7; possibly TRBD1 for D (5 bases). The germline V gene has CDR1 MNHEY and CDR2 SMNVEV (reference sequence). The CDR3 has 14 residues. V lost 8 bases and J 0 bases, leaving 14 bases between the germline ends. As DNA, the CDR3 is TGTGCCAGCTCTACCCCAGGGTCCTCCTACGAGCAGTACTTC. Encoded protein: CASSTPGSSYEQYF.

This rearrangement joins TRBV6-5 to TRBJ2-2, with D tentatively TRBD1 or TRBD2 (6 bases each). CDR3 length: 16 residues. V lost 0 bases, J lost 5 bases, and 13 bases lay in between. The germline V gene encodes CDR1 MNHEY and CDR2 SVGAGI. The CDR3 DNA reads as TGTGCCAGCAGTTACTCCGGGGGACATGATACCGGGGAGCTGTTTTTT. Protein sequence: CASSYSGGHDTGELFF.

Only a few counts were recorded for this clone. In DNA, the CDR3 is TGCAGCGGGGGCTGGAACACTGAAGCTTTCTTT. Translation: CSGGWNTEAFF. V and J are TRBV29-1 and TRBJ1-1; maybe TRBD1 (5 bases). This CDR3 has 11 residues. The V and J ends lost 7 bases and 1 base respectively, with 7 bases between them. Per germline, CDR1 SQVTM and CDR2 ANQGSEA.

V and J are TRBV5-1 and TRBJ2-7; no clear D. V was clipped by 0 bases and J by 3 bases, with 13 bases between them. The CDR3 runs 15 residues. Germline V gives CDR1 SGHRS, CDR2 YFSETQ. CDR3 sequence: CASSLAESSGYEQYF. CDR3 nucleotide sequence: TGCGCCAGCAGCTTGGCCGAATCATCTGGCTACGAGCAGTACTTC.

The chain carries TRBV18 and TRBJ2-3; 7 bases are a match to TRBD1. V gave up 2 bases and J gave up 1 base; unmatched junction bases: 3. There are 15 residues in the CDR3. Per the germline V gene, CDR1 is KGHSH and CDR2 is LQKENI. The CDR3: CASSPEGQRTDTQYF. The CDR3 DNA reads TGTGCCAGCTCACCAGAGGGACAGCGCACAGATACGCAGTATTTT.

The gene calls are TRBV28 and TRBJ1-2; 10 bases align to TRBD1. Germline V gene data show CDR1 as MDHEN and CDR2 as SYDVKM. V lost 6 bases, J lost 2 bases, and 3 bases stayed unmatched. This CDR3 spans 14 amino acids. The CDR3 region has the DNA TGTGCCAGCAGGGGGACAGGGGCAAACTATGGCTACACCTTC. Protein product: CASRGTGANYGYTF.

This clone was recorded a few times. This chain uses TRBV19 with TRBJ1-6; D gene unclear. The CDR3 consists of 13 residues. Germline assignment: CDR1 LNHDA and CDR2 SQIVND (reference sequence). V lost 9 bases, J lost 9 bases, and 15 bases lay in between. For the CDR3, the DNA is TGTGCCAGCAACGGTCTCGCGGGTTCACCCCTCCACTTT. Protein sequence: CASNGLAGSPLHF.

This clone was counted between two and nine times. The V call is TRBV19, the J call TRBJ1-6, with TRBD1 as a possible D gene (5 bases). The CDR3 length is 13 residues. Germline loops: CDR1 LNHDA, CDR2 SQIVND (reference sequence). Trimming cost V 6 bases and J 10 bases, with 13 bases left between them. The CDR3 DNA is TGTGCCAGTAGACCCTTTGGGGGGTCACCCCTCCACTTT. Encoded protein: CASRPFGGSPLHF. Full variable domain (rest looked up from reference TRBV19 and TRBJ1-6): DGGITQSPKYLFRKEGQNVTLSCEQNLNHDAMYWYRQDPGQGLRLIYYSQIVNDFQKGDIAEGYSVSREKKESFPLTVTSAQKNPTAFYLCASRPFGGSPLHFGNGTRLTVT.

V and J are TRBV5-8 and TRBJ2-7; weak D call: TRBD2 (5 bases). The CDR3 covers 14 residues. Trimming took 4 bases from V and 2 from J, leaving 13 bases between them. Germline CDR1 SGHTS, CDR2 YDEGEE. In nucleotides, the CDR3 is TGTGCCAGCAGCACCACCGGGGTTACCTACGAGCAGTACTTC. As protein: CASSTTGVTYEQYF.

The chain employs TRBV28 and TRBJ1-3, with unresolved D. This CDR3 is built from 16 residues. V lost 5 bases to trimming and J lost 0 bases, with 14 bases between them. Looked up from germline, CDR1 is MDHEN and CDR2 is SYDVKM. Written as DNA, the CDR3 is TGTGCCAGCAGTGCCCCCGGTCCTTACTCTGGAAACACCATATATTTT. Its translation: CASSAPGPYSGNTIYF.

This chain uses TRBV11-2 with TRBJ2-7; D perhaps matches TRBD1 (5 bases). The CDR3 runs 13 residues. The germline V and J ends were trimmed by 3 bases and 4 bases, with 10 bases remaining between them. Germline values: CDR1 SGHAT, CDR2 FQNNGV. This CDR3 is CASSFDRKYEQYF. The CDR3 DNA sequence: TGTGCCAGCAGCTTTGACAGAAAATACGAGCAGTACTTC.